This T cell receptor (beta chain) originates from a study of cytomegalovirus exposure and HLA in healthy donors. In the PCR, 60 Vbeta and 13 Jbeta primers were used. Only in-frame clones appear in the TCRdb table, and some are missing; sequencing was by immunoSEQ multiplex PCR. This sample has 50,000 to 65,000 clones, with around 80% found just once. The receptor was derived from a woman aged 35 to 49 in good health and CMV-seropositive. Sequencing used PBMCs.

The CDR3 DNA follows: TGTGCCAGCAGCCCGGACAGGGAGAAGGGAAAACTGTTTTTT. This encodes CASSPDREKGKLFF. The V and J genes are TRBV11-2 and TRBJ1-4, with 8 bases identical to TRBD1. The CDR3 is 14 amino acids. The V segment lost 5 bases and the J segment 10 bases; nucleotides outside the gene matches: 9. The germline V gene encodes CDR1 SGHAT and CDR2 FQNNGV.